Each of the 7 T cell receptor beta chains below was sequenced from the same sample in a study of blood T cell repertoires in COVID-19. Sequenced by immunoSEQ multiplex PCR; TCRdb stores in-frame clones only, minus some. The profile covers about 220,000 clones, with approximately 85% appearing a single time and under 3.5% taken by the ten largest. The specimen sequenced was peripheral blood. These receptors all stem from a man between 45 and 60 years old who had recovered from COVID-19.

V gene TRBV29-1 combines with J gene TRBJ2-7; the match to TRBD2 covers 13 bases. V was pared by 5 bases and J by 4 bases, with 5 bases of the junction left unmatched. The CDR3 sequence is 14 residues long. CDR1 is SQVTM and CDR2 is ANQGSEA in the germline V gene. CDR3 amino acids: CSVWTSGSWYEQYF. As DNA, the CDR3 is TGCAGCGTTTGGACTAGCGGGAGCTGGTACGAGCAGTACTTC.

The chain uses TRBV28 and TRBJ2-1; 7 bases are a match to TRBD2. Germline trimming cut 10 bases from V and 2 bases from J; bases unmatched to any gene: 11. The germline V gene has CDR1 MDHEN and CDR2 SYDVKM. CDR3 length equals 15 residues. The CDR3 DNA follows: TGTGCCACCAAGCCAGGCGGGGGAACCTACAATGAGCAGTTCTTC. Translating gives CATKPGGGTYNEQFF. The full variable domain, rest sourced from reference TRBV28 and TRBJ2-1, is DVKVTQSSRYLVKRTGEKVFLECVQDMDHENMFWYRQDPGLGLRLIYFSYDVKMKEKGDIPEGYSVSREKKERFSLILESASTNQTSMYLCATKPGGGTYNEQFFGPGTRLTVL.

The chain joins TRBV5-1 to TRBJ2-5, with 11 bases lining up with TRBD1. The V gene end was trimmed by 5 bases and the J gene end by 6 bases; junction bases not matched to a gene: 12. From germline, CDR1 is SGHRS and CDR2 YFSETQ. The CDR3 covers 16 residues. The CDR3 sequence is CASSFLPGQGEKTQYF. The CDR3 bases are TGCGCCAGCAGTTTTCTCCCGGGACAGGGGGAAAAGACCCAGTACTTC. The entire variable domain, with the rest obtained from reference TRBV5-1 and TRBJ2-5, is as follows: KAGVTQTPRYLIKTRGQQVTLSCSPISGHRSVSWYQQTPGQGLQFLFEYFSETQRNKGNFPGRFSGRQFSNSRSEMNVSTLELGDSALYLCASSFLPGQGEKTQYFGPGTRLLVL.

This clone was recorded only once. One end of the junction varies from germline; a read error may be responsible. The rearrangement uses TRBV11-2 and TRBJ2-7; TRBD2 aligns across 7 bases. Germline assignment: CDR1 SGHAT and CDR2 FQNNGV. The CDR3 contains 15 residues. In DNA, the CDR3 is TGTGCCGGCAGCTCCCAGTCGGGGGGCTCCTACGAGCAGTACTTC. It yields the protein CAGSSQSGGSYEQYF.

This clone was seen once. Other DNA sequences in this specimen translate into the identical CDR3. CDR3 residues: CASSRESNYGYTF. The CDR3 nucleotides are TGTGCCAGCTCACGAGAAAGCAACTATGGCTACACCTTC. The chain couples TRBV18 to TRBJ1-2; no reliable D call. The CDR3 loop spans 13 amino acids. CDR1 and CDR2 from the germline V gene are KGHSH and LQKENI. V lost 4 bases and J 2 bases, leaving 8 bases between the germline ends.

This chain connects TRBV19 to TRBJ2-6; 11 bases fit TRBD1. CDR3 size: 17 residues. Germline V CDR1 and CDR2: LNHDA, SQIVND (reference sequence). Trimming took 6 bases from V and 4 from J; bases not matched to a gene: 8. CDR3 protein: CASSLGQGALGANVLTF. CDR3 nucleotide sequence: TGTGCCAGTAGCCTAGGACAGGGGGCGTTGGGGGCCAACGTCCTGACTTTC.

The J gene is TRBJ2-5, the V gene TRBV27; possible D gene TRBD2, 6 bases. The V end was cut by 7 bases, the J end by 9 bases, with 18 bases between. CDR1 is MNHEY and CDR2 is SMNVEV in the germline V gene (reference sequence). The CDR3 loop spans 13 amino acids. CDR3 coding DNA: TGTGCCAGCAAGATGGGGCGGGATCGGCCCCAGTACTTC. It yields the protein CASKMGRDRPQYF.